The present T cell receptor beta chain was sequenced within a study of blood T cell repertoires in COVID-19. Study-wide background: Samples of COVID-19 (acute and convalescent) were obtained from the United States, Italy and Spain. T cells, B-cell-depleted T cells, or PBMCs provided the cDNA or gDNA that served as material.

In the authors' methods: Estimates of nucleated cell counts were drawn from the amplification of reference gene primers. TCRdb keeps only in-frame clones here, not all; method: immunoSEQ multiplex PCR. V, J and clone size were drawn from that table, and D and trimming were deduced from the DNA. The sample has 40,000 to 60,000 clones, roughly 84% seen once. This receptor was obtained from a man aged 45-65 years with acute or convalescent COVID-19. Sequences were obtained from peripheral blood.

For the CDR3, the DNA is TGTGCCACCAGCATCCCCTCGGGGTCGCCCACCGGGGAGCTGTTTTTT. Encoded protein: CATSIPSGSPTGELFF. This rearrangement joins TRBV15 to TRBJ2-2; D might be TRBD2 (5 bases). V lost 4 bases and J lost 4, with 16 bases in between. This CDR3 spans 16 amino acids. CDR1 is LNHNV and CDR2 is YYDKDF in the germline V gene (reference sequence).